This is a list of T cell receptor beta chains from one sample in a study of T cell responses to AZD1222 COVID-19 vaccine. Sequencing used immunoSEQ multiplex PCR; TCRdb keeps in-frame clones, though not all of them. Among about 110,000 clones listed, approximately 85% were seen once. The sample here was peripheral blood, taken on day 0 of AZD1222 vaccination. These receptors were collected from an adult in good health. The conserved cysteine and the conserved F or W are not part of the CDR3 here. Clone sizes are given selectively: once, few, many, or a class where the clone is expanded.

CDR3aa	abundance	j_gene	v_gene
ASSFGGGGETQY	NA	TRBJ2-5	TRBV5-1
ASSQGSDRDNYGYT	NA	TRBJ1-2	TRBV3-1/TRBV3-2
ASSALSQPQH	NA	TRBJ1-5	TRBV7-9
ASSLDPGGVTEAF	NA	TRBJ1-1	TRBV7-2
ASSSSQVLRDEQY	NA	TRBJ2-7	TRBV6-2/TRBV6-3
ASSLEVTDTQY	few	TRBJ2-3	TRBV7-2
ASSQLAGNYNEQF	medium-sized	TRBJ2-1	TRBV11-2
ASTKGANQPQH	NA	TRBJ1-5	TRBV19
AIGDREDEQY	NA	TRBJ2-7	TRBV10-3
ASSSQNQPQH	NA	TRBJ1-5	TRBV6-5
ASSLEESGYT	NA	TRBJ1-2	TRBV5-1
ASSLGLAGFYNEQF	NA	TRBJ2-1	TRBV7-2
ASSIYDPGEGENIQY	NA	TRBJ2-4	TRBV19
ACPLTGVFSPLH	once	TRBJ1-6	TRBV30
ASSAGTSNQPQH	NA	TRBJ1-5	TRBV7-6
ASSYGPLAF	NA	TRBJ1-1	TRBV6-2/TRBV6-3
ASSPDMNTEAF	few	TRBJ1-1	TRBV18
ASSLETGASYNEQF	NA	TRBJ2-1	TRBV7-9
ASSVGSRQVSTEAF	NA	TRBJ1-1	TRBV9
ASSKQQGALIFHEQY	once	TRBJ2-7	TRBV21-1
ASSVGPSPNEQF	NA	TRBJ2-1	TRBV9
ASASRGQGTDTQY	NA	TRBJ2-3	TRBV9
ASSSPGIRGGSPLH	NA	TRBJ1-6	TRBV28
ASSFGQGSYNEQF	NA	TRBJ2-1	TRBV5-1
ASSKDRLQETQY	once	TRBJ2-5	TRBV28
ASSLTPGTGRYEQY	NA	TRBJ2-7	TRBV18
ASSPRGDRERDEQY	NA	TRBJ2-7	TRBV7-9
ASSLRPDRNTEAF	NA	TRBJ1-1	TRBV19
ASSLGLGQGRTYEQY	NA	TRBJ2-7	TRBV7-6
ASSLNQGIGQPQH	once	TRBJ1-5	TRBV27
ASSLGRQRDEKLF	NA	TRBJ1-4	TRBV7-2
AWSRTRNTGDTQY	NA	TRBJ2-3	TRBV30
ASSRLGLGFYEQY	few	TRBJ2-7	TRBV28
ASTLGGPGAQY	NA	TRBJ2-5	TRBV7-2
ASSQSSVSGNTIY	NA	TRBJ1-3	TRBV7-2
SAEGTGETSNYGYT	NA	TRBJ1-2	TRBV29-1
ASSQRLGVETQY	NA	TRBJ2-5	TRBV4-1
ASSVAWNTGELF	once	TRBJ2-2	TRBV9
ASSLGNPRRDPYEQY	NA	TRBJ2-7	TRBV7-2
ASSLSGHHNEKLF	NA	TRBJ1-4	TRBV28
ASSLDTGAKGSPLH	NA	TRBJ1-6	TRBV5-5
ASSSLGQGVTEAF	NA	TRBJ1-1	TRBV7-2
ASSSHLGTGSLYEQY	few	TRBJ2-7	TRBV11-2
ASSQGGGRRTEAF	NA	TRBJ1-1	TRBV4-3
ASRLGGGTDTQY	NA	TRBJ2-3	TRBV7-9
ASSSWEGLSGYT	once	TRBJ1-2	TRBV11-2
ASSSPLSWAF	few	TRBJ1-1	TRBV28
ASSLGLLKQETQY	NA	TRBJ2-5	TRBV6-2/TRBV6-3
ASSVVSSTDTQY	NA	TRBJ2-3	TRBV9
ASSPRDQPQH	NA	TRBJ1-5	TRBV9
ASSSRLASSTDTQY	NA	TRBJ2-3	TRBV7-2